This T cell receptor beta chain was identified in a study of blood T cell repertoires in COVID-19. Across the study: PBMCs, B-cell-depleted T cells, or T cells were the source of the cDNA or gDNA that made up the material.

V lost 5 bases and J 9 bases, leaving 10 bases between the germline ends. The CDR3 totals 11 residues. Germline CDR1 and CDR2: SEHNR and FQNEAQ (reference sequence). Some clones are missing from TCRdb's copy, which holds only in-frame ones; the method was immunoSEQ multiplex PCR. The sample consists of 290,000 or so clones, about 87% of them appearing once. The clonotype comes from a man in his 70s with acute or convalescent COVID-19. Sequenced sample: peripheral blood. The chain uses TRBV7-9 and TRBJ1-1; TRBD1 is a possible D gene (5 bases). The CDR3 loop reads CASSNQGKAFF. The CDR3 coding sequence is TGTGCCAGCAGCAACCAGGGTAAAGCTTTCTTT.